These T cell receptor beta chains were read from a single sample in a study of T cell responses to AZD1222 COVID-19 vaccine. This table comes from immunoSEQ multiplex PCR, and its TCRdb copy is limited to in-frame clones, with some not included. Of around 84,000 clones listed, about 91% are singletons. This sample comprised peripheral blood, obtained on day 0 of MenACWY control vaccination. The receptor set was obtained from an adult in good health. Both conserved end residues are part of each CDR3.

TRBJ1-3 | TRBV30 | CAWSEGTVGNTIYF
TRBJ2-3 | TRBV6-2/TRBV6-3 | CASSYNRLAGPLGTDTQYF
TRBJ2-3 | TRBV30 | CAWSRGAVDTQYF
TRBJ2-3 | TRBV7-2 | CASSLRSQLWTDTQYF
TRBJ1-2 | TRBV12-3/TRBV12-4 | CASSFLVTSGYTF
TRBJ1-1 | TRBV4-3 | CASSQDRPTGGNTEAFF
TRBJ2-3 | TRBV14 | CASSLAGGTDTQYF
TRBJ1-3 | TRBV18 | CASSPGDPGNTIYF
TRBJ1-4 | TRBV15 | CATSRTATNEKLFF
TRBJ1-2 | TRBV6-4 | CASSPGHKNYGYTF
TRBJ1-3 | TRBV19 | CASSIGTPGDTIYF
TRBJ2-3 | TRBV28 | CASSFLAADTQYF
TRBJ2-7 | TRBV2 | CASSGGQGPYEQYF
TRBJ2-6 | TRBV7-9 | CASSLPLSGANVLTF
TRBJ1-4 | TRBV4-1 | CASSQDPTNEKLFF
TRBJ2-1 | TRBV6-2/TRBV6-3 | CASSKRGGSGYNEQFF
TRBJ2-7 | TRBV5-5 | CASSLGISGQGYEQYF
TRBJ1-1 | TRBV4-3 | CASSQDPSPVAGAFF
TRBJ1-2 | TRBV27 | CVSSYMYRDRVNYGYTF
TRBJ2-1 | TRBV24-1 | CATSDGTIGNEQFF
TRBJ2-7 | TRBV9 | CASSVGVGPGDEQYF
TRBJ1-1 | TRBV3-1/TRBV3-2 | CASSQHSRGRLTEAFF
TRBJ1-5 | TRBV6-5 | CASSAGTDSNQPQHF
TRBJ2-3 | TRBV7-8 | CASSFGLAGGTDTQYF
TRBJ1-1 | TRBV4-3 | CASSQRDRGLGTEAFF
TRBJ2-1 | TRBV7-9 | CASSLAGSSYNEQFF
TRBJ1-1 | TRBV7-3 | CASSLRGRNTEAFF
TRBJ1-2 | TRBV7-2 | CASSPGPSNYGYTF
TRBJ1-1 | TRBV19 | CASSTGGGITEAFF
TRBJ2-7 | TRBV5-6 | CASSLQGYEQYF
TRBJ1-2 | TRBV5-6 | CASSLSPQNGYTF
TRBJ1-4 | TRBV4-3 | CASSRDSATNEKLFF
TRBJ1-4 | TRBV19 | CASIDQDRGSEKLFF
TRBJ1-4 | TRBV6-5 | CASIGTAINEKLFF
TRBJ1-3 | TRBV28 | CASRQGVSGNTIYF
TRBJ1-1 | TRBV7-2 | CASSLVPTVLTEAFF
TRBJ1-2 | TRBV28 | CASSLTGFGVGRGYTF